One TCR beta chain is described in this entry. The CDR3 totals 18 residues. V was cut by 0 bases and J by 4 bases, with 20 bases left in between. Germline V gives CDR1 LGHNA, CDR2 YNFKEQ. This specimen belongs to a study of cytomegalovirus exposure and HLA in healthy donors. With 60 Vbeta and 13 Jbeta primers, the PCR was carried out. Assay: immunoSEQ multiplex PCR; the TCRdb copy retains only in-frame clones and omits some. The listing records almost 45,000 clones. V and J are TRBV4-2 and TRBJ2-3; weak D call: TRBD1 (6 bases). This receptor was obtained from a male donor in good health and CMV-seronegative. The sample was PBMCs. The CDR3 reads CASSQEGFRQGPADTQYF. The CDR3 DNA follows: TGTGCCAGCAGCCAAGAAGGATTTAGGCAGGGGCCGGCAGATACGCAGTATTTT.